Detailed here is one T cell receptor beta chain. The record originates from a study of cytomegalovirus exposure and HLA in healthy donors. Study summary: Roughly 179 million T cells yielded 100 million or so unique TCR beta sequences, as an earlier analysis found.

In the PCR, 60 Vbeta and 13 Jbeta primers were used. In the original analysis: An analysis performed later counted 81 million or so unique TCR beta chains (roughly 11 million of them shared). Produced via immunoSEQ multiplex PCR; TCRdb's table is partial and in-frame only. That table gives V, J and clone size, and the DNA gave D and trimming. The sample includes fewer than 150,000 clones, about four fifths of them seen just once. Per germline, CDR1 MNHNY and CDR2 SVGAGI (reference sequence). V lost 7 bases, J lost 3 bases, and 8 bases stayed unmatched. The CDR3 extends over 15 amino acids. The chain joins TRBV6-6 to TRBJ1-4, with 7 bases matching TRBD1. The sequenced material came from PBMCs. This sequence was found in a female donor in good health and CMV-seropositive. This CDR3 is CASISQGMANEKLFF. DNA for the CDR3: TGTGCCAGCATCTCACAGGGGATGGCTAATGAAAAACTGTTTTTT.